These 3 T cell receptor beta chains were all obtained from the same sample, sequenced in a study of blood T cell repertoires in COVID-19. Using immunoSEQ multiplex PCR, the repertoire was profiled, and TCRdb retains in-frame clones only, with some absent. The top ten hold less than 3.5% of the sample, which has 170,000 or so clones, approximately 80% seen once. Source material: peripheral blood. The receptors here all came from a woman aged 55-70 years with acute or convalescent COVID-19.

The chain uses TRBV27 and TRBJ1-2, with TRBD1 matching over 9 bases. CDR1 is MNHEY, CDR2 SMNVEV, per germline (reference sequence). Trimming took 7 bases from V and 8 from J; bases not matched to a gene: 11. The CDR3 consists of 14 residues. The CDR3 is CASTPTGGLSGYTF. CDR3 in DNA: TGTGCCAGCACCCCGACAGGGGGGTTAAGCGGCTACACCTTC.

The chain recombines TRBV5-1 with TRBJ2-7, with D possibly matching TRBD1 (6 bases). Germline V gene sequence: CDR1 SGHRS, CDR2 YFSETQ. The V and J ends lost 5 bases and 0 bases respectively, with 15 bases between them. The CDR3 is 15 residues long. Here the CDR3 reads CASRFGDKSSYEQYF. The CDR3 region has the DNA TGCGCCAGCAGGTTTGGGGACAAGAGCTCCTACGAGCAGTACTTC.

The rearrangement uses TRBV29-1 and TRBJ2-5; tentative D call: TRBD1 (6 bases). The CDR3 runs to 13 residues. V shed 4 bases and J shed 0 bases, with 9 bases lying between them. CDR1 is SQVTM and CDR2 is ANQGSEA in the germline V gene. The CDR3 sequence: CSVGGHNQETQYF. The DNA for the CDR3 is TGCAGCGTTGGGGGACATAACCAAGAGACCCAGTACTTC.